One and the same sample provided the 16 T cell receptor beta chains below, sequenced in a study of post-analysis software for immune sequencing data. General study points: Controls had lower frequencies than patients of 4 or 5 TRBV segments, which included TRBV5-6, TRBV5-1 and TRBV20-1.

Their specific antigens are unknown. Presence of unique molecular identifiers characterized the TCR beta cDNA libraries. TCRdb fed the PCR reads into MiXCR, producing one record per CDR3 protein. The table records some 500,000 distinct CDR3 sequences, under 55% of them present only once. Material: blood. The source of these receptors is a girl aged 5-17 years with multiple sclerosis.

This clonotype showed up just a few times. V and J are TRBV5-5 and TRBJ1-1, with D possibly being TRBD1 (6 bases). Germline V gene lookup returns CDR1 SGHKS and CDR2 YYEKEE (reference sequence). The CDR3 extends over 16 amino acids. V shed 1 base and J shed 10 bases, with 23 bases lying between them. In DNA form, the CDR3 reads TGTGCCAGCAGCTTGCAGGGGACTGTTGATAGTGCTGCAGCTTTCTTT. It encodes CASSLQGTVDSAAAFF.

The chain carries TRBV5-1 and TRBJ2-7; D perhaps matches TRBD2 (5 bases). This CDR3 has 13 residues. From germline, CDR1 is SGHRS and CDR2 YFSETQ. V shed 4 bases and J shed 0 bases, with 8 bases lying between them. Here the CDR3 DNA reads TGCGCCAGCAGCGCCGGGGTCTCCTACGAGCAGTACTTC. Protein product: CASSAGVSYEQYF.

The J gene is TRBJ2-5, the V gene TRBV11-2; either TRBD1 or TRBD2 may fit D (5 bases each). The germline V gene has CDR1 SGHAT and CDR2 FQNNGV. Deletions cut 5 bases from V and 11 bases from J, with 21 bases between. This CDR3 has 14 amino acids. Here the CDR3 DNA reads TGTGCCAGCAGCCCGAAAGAGGGCGGCTGGGGGCAGTACTTC. It codes for CASSPKEGGWGQYF.

The chain couples TRBV19 to TRBJ2-5, with 8 bases identical to TRBD1. V dropped 5 bases and J dropped 3; count of bases not matched to a gene: 11. Germline V lookup: CDR1 LNHDA, CDR2 SQIVND (reference sequence). CDR3 length equals 16 residues. This CDR3 is CASSVRDRQAEETQYF. The DNA of the CDR3 is TGTGCCAGTAGTGTCCGGGACAGGCAAGCCGAAGAGACCCAGTACTTC.

On this clonotype itself: Mismatch with germline at one junction end may stem from a read error. V usage is TRBV12-3 or TRBV12-4 and J usage is TRBJ2-5; 7 positions agree with TRBD1. This CDR3 contains 15 residues. In DNA, the CDR3 is TGTGCCGGCAGTTTCCGGGACAGTCTCCAAGGGACCCAGTACTTC. Amino acid sequence: CAGSFRDSLQGTQYF.

V usage is TRBV20-1 and J usage is TRBJ2-5, with 10 bases lining up with TRBD2. CDR1 is DFQATT, CDR2 SNEGSKA, per germline (reference sequence). With 3 bases clipped from V and 4 bases from J, the junction kept 5 bases outside the gene matches. The length of the CDR3 is 14 residues. The CDR3 coding sequence is TGCAGTGCTAGCCTTAGCGGGAGGCCAGAGACCCAGTACTTC. This sequence encodes CSASLSGRPETQYF.

CDR3 bases: TGCGCCAGCAGCTACCGGGACGAGGATAACTATGGCTACACCTTC. Its translation: CASSYRDEDNYGYTF. The V gene is TRBV4-1, the J gene TRBJ1-2; TRBD1 might be the D (5 bases). Between the trimmed V and J ends, which lost 5 bases and 1 base, there was a span of 14 bases. The CDR3 totals 15 residues. Germline CDR1 is MGHRA and CDR2 is YSYEKL.

This sequence joins TRBV5-5 and TRBJ2-5; 8 positions agree with TRBD1. The J call is in doubt because the DNA end fits TRBJ2-7 better. The CDR3 covers 14 residues. The germline V gene encodes CDR1 SGHKS and CDR2 YYEKEE (reference sequence). The CDR3: CASSFAGQEYEQYF. The DNA for the CDR3 is TGTGCCAGCAGCTTTGCGGGACAGGAGTACGAGCAGTACTTC.

This clonotype occurred once. This rearrangement joins TRBV19 to TRBJ2-3; D assignment may be TRBD1 or TRBD2 (5 bases each). Trimming shortened V by 6 bases and J by 2 bases, and 9 bases separated the two germline ends. The CDR3 is made up of 13 amino acids. In germline, CDR1 is LNHDA, CDR2 SQIVND (reference sequence). CDR3 bases: TGTGCCAGTAGCGGGGACCTCACAGATACGCAGTATTTT. Its translation: CASSGDLTDTQYF.

CDR3 region: CASSDSEGVGGQFF. Here the CDR3 DNA reads TGTGCCAGCAGTGACTCTGAGGGAGTAGGTGGGCAGTTCTTC. This rearrangement joins TRBV6-4 to TRBJ2-1; possibly TRBD2 for D (5 bases). Trimming pared 0 bases from V and 12 bases from J, leaving 15 bases between. The CDR3 is 14 residues long. Germline-derived CDR1 and CDR2 are MRHNA and SNTAGT.

The gene calls are TRBV7-9 and TRBJ2-5; D might be TRBD1 (6 bases). Trimming stripped 3 bases from V and 1 base from J, with 18 bases between. The CDR3 covers 17 residues. Germline V gene sequence: CDR1 SEHNR, CDR2 FQNEAQ (reference sequence). The CDR3 sequence: CASSFVGGQGLQETQYF. The CDR3 DNA is TGTGCCAGCAGCTTCGTAGGCGGGCAGGGGCTCCAAGAGACCCAGTACTTC.

This clonotype has only a few counts. The V call is TRBV6-6, the J call TRBJ1-4, with 10 bases matching TRBD1. V shed 7 bases, J shed 8 bases, and the junction held 7 bases outside the gene matches. CDR1 is MNHNY and CDR2 is SVGAGI in the germline V gene (reference sequence). CDR3 length equals 14 residues. The CDR3, as DNA: TGTGCCAGCAATGACAGGGGGCGAGAGGAAAAACTGTTTTTT. Its protein is CASNDRGREEKLFF.

The CDR3 loop is CASSLQQGPADEQYF. CDR3 nucleotide sequence: TGCGCCAGCAGCCTCCAGCAGGGGCCGGCGGACGAGCAGTACTTC. The J gene is TRBJ2-7, the V gene TRBV4-1; the D gene is possibly TRBD1 (6 bases). The germline V gene encodes CDR1 MGHRA and CDR2 YSYEKL. With 4 bases removed from V and 5 bases from J, the gap between germline ends came to 18 bases. The CDR3 runs to 15 residues.

The J gene is TRBJ2-4, the V gene TRBV6-6; TRBD2 aligns across 9 bases. The J call may not be correct, given that the DNA end is closer to TRBJ2-7. The germline V gene has CDR1 MNHNY and CDR2 SVGAGI (reference sequence). The CDR3 is 14 residues long. The CDR3 loop is CASSQPGLAGEQYF. DNA of the CDR3: TGTGCCAGCAGTCAACCGGGACTAGCAGGCGAGCAGTACTTC.

This chain joins TRBV6-5 and TRBJ2-5, with D possibly matching TRBD2 (5 bases). The CDR3 contains 13 residues. V shed 0 bases and J shed 4 bases, with 6 bases lying between them. Germline V gives CDR1 MNHEY, CDR2 SVGAGI. The CDR3 DNA is TGTGCCAGCAGTTACTCGGGGAGAGAGACCCAGTACTTC. It codes for CASSYSGRETQYF.

The CDR3, as DNA: TGCGCCAGCGGTGTGGACTATAATTCACCCCTCCACTTT. Protein product: CASGVDYNSPLHF. J is TRBJ1-6 and V is TRBV5-1; the D is unclear. Germline V gene sequence: CDR1 SGHRS, CDR2 YFSETQ. Trimming cost V 7 bases and J 3 bases, with 8 bases left between them. There are 13 residues in the CDR3.